The rows below give T cell receptor beta chains drawn from one sample of a study of blood T cell repertoires in COVID-19. The assay was immunoSEQ multiplex PCR, and TCRdb's table has in-frame clones only and misses some. Of 95,000 or so clones in the sample, roughly 80% were seen once. Specimen: peripheral blood. All receptors come from a man aged 80 or over with active or convalescent COVID-19. Each CDR3 is given with its conserved first and last residue. A D gene is named only where the DNA matches it firmly. Size is omitted from some rows. Given values are once, few, many or a class for expanded clones.

d_gene: -
abundance: -
v_gene: TRBV5-4
len: 13
CDR3aa: CASTPGRNVEQYF

d_gene: TRBD1
abundance: -
v_gene: TRBV28
len: 15
CDR3aa: CASSLTEGAGEKLFF

d_gene: -
abundance: -
v_gene: TRBV2
len: 14
CDR3aa: CASSVGQGSEKLFF

d_gene: -
abundance: -
v_gene: TRBV13
len: 13
CDR3aa: CARRAPGADTQYF

d_gene: TRBD1
abundance: -
v_gene: TRBV9
len: 14
CDR3aa: CASSPTTGGTEAFF

d_gene: -
abundance: -
v_gene: TRBV18
len: 15
CDR3aa: CASSPMNRVEEKLFF

d_gene: TRBD1
abundance: -
v_gene: TRBV5-5
len: 15
CDR3aa: CASSLQGVVTGELFF

d_gene: -
abundance: -
v_gene: TRBV6-4
len: 15
CDR3aa: CASSDLDGGNTEAFF

d_gene: TRBD1
abundance: -
v_gene: TRBV27
len: 15
CDR3aa: CASSLGGDRAYEQYF

d_gene: -
abundance: -
v_gene: TRBV14
len: 16
CDR3aa: CASSQERGGSKYEQYF

d_gene: -
abundance: -
v_gene: TRBV28
len: 14
CDR3aa: CASSLLRGLYGYTF

d_gene: TRBD1
abundance: -
v_gene: TRBV19
len: 17
CDR3aa: CASSPPGGTGHIYGYTF

d_gene: -
abundance: -
v_gene: TRBV6-2/TRBV6-3
len: 17
CDR3aa: CASSYSSKREWNTEAFF

d_gene: TRBD1
abundance: -
v_gene: TRBV6-5
len: 13
CDR3aa: CASRGGLNEKLFF

d_gene: -
abundance: -
v_gene: TRBV7-9
len: 15
CDR3aa: CASTGGSSYNSPLHF

d_gene: TRBD1
abundance: few
v_gene: TRBV11-2
len: 15
CDR3aa: CASSPLRDSSYGYTF

d_gene: TRBD1
abundance: -
v_gene: TRBV5-5
len: 16
CDR3aa: CASSWGQAKSNQPQHF